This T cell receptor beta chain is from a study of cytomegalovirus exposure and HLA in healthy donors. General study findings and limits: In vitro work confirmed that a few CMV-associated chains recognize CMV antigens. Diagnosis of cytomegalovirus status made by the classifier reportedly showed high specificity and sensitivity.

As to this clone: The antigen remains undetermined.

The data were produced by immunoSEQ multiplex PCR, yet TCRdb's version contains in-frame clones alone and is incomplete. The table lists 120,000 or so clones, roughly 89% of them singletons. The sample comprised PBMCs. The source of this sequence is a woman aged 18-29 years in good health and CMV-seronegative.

Written as DNA, the CDR3 is TGTGCCAGCAGCGATGAGTGGGGAGTTGTGGCTGGCTACACCTTC. Translated, it gives CASSDEWGVVAGYTF. J is TRBJ1-2 and V is TRBV9; no clear D gene. CDR1 is SGDLS and CDR2 is YYNGEE in the germline V gene. CDR3 size: 15 residues. Between the trimmed V and J ends, which lost 3 bases and 7 bases, there was a span of 19 bases.